One sample yielded the 21 T cell receptor beta chains listed below, sequenced in a study of cytomegalovirus exposure and HLA in healthy donors. The PCR ran on 60 Vbeta and 13 Jbeta primers. The table came from immunoSEQ multiplex PCR; TCRdb's copy has only in-frame clones and leaves some out. The table includes about 160,000 clones, roughly 84% detected once. The specimen was PBMCs. The receptor set was obtained from a man aged 18 to 29 in good health and CMV-seropositive.

This sequence joins TRBV6-6 and TRBJ2-7, with D perhaps TRBD1 (6 bases). Trimming removed 6 bases at V and 4 bases at J, with 10 bases between. The CDR3 is 12 amino acids. Per the germline V gene, CDR1 is MNHNY and CDR2 is SVGAGI (reference sequence). In DNA form, the CDR3 reads TGTGCCAGCAGGTCTCAGGGGTACGAGCAGTACTTC. This codes for CASRSQGYEQYF.

This clone appeared a few times. The chain is built from TRBV27 and TRBJ1-6, with a weak D call TRBD1 (5 bases). Trimming stripped 6 bases from V and 0 bases from J, with 6 bases between. Germline V gives CDR1 MNHEY, CDR2 SMNVEV (reference sequence). The CDR3 runs to 14 residues. The CDR3 nucleotides are TGTGCCAGCAGCGGGGGCTCCTATAATTCACCCCTCCACTTT. It yields the protein CASSGGSYNSPLHF.

The chain joins TRBV29-1 to TRBJ2-7; TRBD1 agrees at 9 bases. CDR1 and CDR2 (germline): SQVTM, ANQGSEA. The CDR3 sequence is 13 residues long. Trimming at V came to 6 bases and at J to 6 bases, leaving 9 bases not matched to a gene. CDR3 amino acids: CSVRDREWGEQYF. CDR3 in DNA: TGCAGCGTGCGGGACAGGGAATGGGGCGAGCAGTACTTC.

The chain is built from TRBV11-2 and TRBJ1-1, with 7 bases aligning to TRBD1. The V segment lost 5 bases and the J segment 1 base; nucleotides outside the gene matches: 7. CDR3 length: 15 residues. Germline V gene sequence: CDR1 SGHAT, CDR2 FQNNGV. The chain's CDR3 is CASSLAGQKNTEAFF. DNA of the CDR3: TGTGCCAGCAGCCTAGCGGGACAGAAGAACACTGAAGCTTTCTTT.

V is TRBV9 and J is TRBJ2-3; D call uncertain. The germline gives CDR1 SGDLS, CDR2 YYNGEE. Between the trimmed V and J ends, which lost 3 bases and 4 bases, there was a span of 9 bases. The CDR3 covers 13 residues. The CDR3 DNA follows: TGTGCCAGCAGCGAACGACTGGCAGATACGCAGTATTTT. Translated, it gives CASSERLADTQYF.

The chain couples TRBV11-2 to TRBJ2-3; D unclear. The germline gives CDR1 SGHAT, CDR2 FQNNGV. There are 13 residues in the CDR3. V lost 4 bases and J 4 bases, leaving 9 bases between the germline ends. CDR3 bases: TGTGCCAGCAGCTACGAGATTTCAGATACGCAGTATTTT. Its protein is CASSYEISDTQYF.

This clone was seen a few times. This sequence joins TRBV7-2 and TRBJ1-3; 8 nucleotides agree with TRBD1. CDR1 and CDR2 from the germline V gene are SGHTA and FQGNSA. The J segment lost 7 bases and the V segment lost 3 bases, leaving 5 bases of the junction unmatched. This CDR3 is built from 14 residues. As DNA, the CDR3 is TGTGCCAGCAGCTTTTCAGGGGGCAGCAACACCATATATTTT. It is translated as CASSFSGGSNTIYF.

The V and J genes are TRBV19 and TRBJ2-2, with TRBD2 identical over 8 bases. V lost 3 bases, J lost 2 bases, and 11 bases stayed unmatched. Germline V gene sequence: CDR1 LNHDA, CDR2 SQIVND (reference sequence). The CDR3 sequence is 18 residues long. In nucleotides, the CDR3 is TGTGCCAGTAGTATTTCTTGGTCGGGGACTAGAAACACCGGGGAGCTGTTTTTT. Protein: CASSISWSGTRNTGELFF.

V usage is TRBV18 and J usage is TRBJ1-1; D is ambiguous. CDR1 is KGHSH, CDR2 LQKENI, per germline. This CDR3 contains 13 residues. The V gene lost 3 bases and the J gene lost 1 base, with 6 bases spanning the gap. The CDR3 protein is CASSPNKNTEAFF. The CDR3 nucleotides are TGTGCCAGCTCACCGAACAAGAACACTGAAGCTTTCTTT.

The chain links TRBV27 to TRBJ2-6; TRBD1 matches 9 bases. The CDR3 length is 16 residues. Trimming took 6 bases from V and 2 from J; bases not matched to a gene: 5. CDR1 is MNHEY, CDR2 SMNVEV, per germline (reference sequence). This CDR3 reads CASRVTGGAGANVLTF. The CDR3 DNA sequence: TGTGCCAGCAGAGTTACAGGGGGCGCTGGGGCCAACGTCCTGACTTTC.

The genes are TRBV30 and TRBJ1-5, with 12 bases that match TRBD1. Germline V gene data show CDR1 as GTSNPN and CDR2 as SVGIG (reference sequence). This CDR3 has 15 residues. J lost 7 bases, V lost 3 bases, and 7 bases had no gene match. The CDR3 spells CAWSEGTGGYQPQHF. CDR3 DNA: TGTGCCTGGAGCGAAGGGACAGGGGGCTACCAGCCCCAGCATTTT. The full variable domain, its missing parts supplied by reference TRBV30 and TRBJ1-5, is SQTIHQWPATLVQPVGSPLSLECTVEGTSNPNLYWYRQAAGRGLQLLFYSVGIGQISSEVPQNLSASRPQDRQFILSSKKLLLSDSGFYLCAWSEGTGGYQPQHFGDGTRLSIL.

The chain combines TRBV18 with TRBJ1-2, with a tentative D call TRBD1 (6 bases). This CDR3 is 13 amino acids long. CDR1 KGHSH and CDR2 LQKENI come from the germline V gene. V was trimmed by 4 bases and J by 7 bases, leaving 13 bases between them. CDR3 DNA sequence: TGTGCCAGCTCACGACAGGTCTCTGCTGGCTACACCTTC. Translating it yields CASSRQVSAGYTF.

V is TRBV9 and J is TRBJ2-5, with 15 bases aligning to TRBD2. The CDR3 is made up of 18 amino acids. V gave up 0 bases and J gave up 2 bases; unmatched junction bases: 5. Germline CDR1 SGDLS, CDR2 YYNGEE. CDR3 coding DNA: TGTGCCAGCAGCGTAGGGACTAGCGGGGGGGCGGGACAAGAGACCCAGTACTTC. It yields the protein CASSVGTSGGAGQETQYF.

V usage is TRBV11-1 and J usage is TRBJ1-2; weak D call: TRBD1 (5 bases). V was cut by 5 bases and J by 5 bases, with 15 bases left in between. The germline V gene has CDR1 SGHAT and CDR2 FQDESV (reference sequence). CDR3 length: 14 amino acids. CDR3 in amino acids: CASSPGPRGYGYTF. The CDR3 nucleotides are TGTGCCAGCAGCCCAGGACCTCGGGGGTATGGCTACACCTTC.

This clone occurred a few times. The chain uses TRBV11-2 and TRBJ2-7; no clear D. CDR3 length: 15 amino acids. V shed 5 bases and J shed 6 bases, with 20 bases lying between them. Germline V CDR1 and CDR2: SGHAT, FQNNGV. The CDR3 loop reads CASSLPLVAEVEQYF. The CDR3, as DNA: TGTGCCAGCAGCCTACCCCTGGTGGCCGAGGTCGAGCAGTACTTC.

This chain links TRBV7-9 with TRBJ1-1; D is unresolved. CDR3 length: 14 residues. Germline lookup yields CDR1 SEHNR and CDR2 FQNEAQ (reference sequence). With 5 bases removed from V and 5 bases from J, the gap between germline ends came to 15 bases. DNA of the CDR3: TGTGCCAGCAGCGATTCGCGGGTAAGGACTGAAGCTTTCTTT. Protein product: CASSDSRVRTEAFF.

The genes are TRBV28 and TRBJ2-7; a weak D match, TRBD1 (5 bases). Germline CDR1 and CDR2: MDHEN and SYDVKM. The CDR3 totals 15 residues. V shed 4 bases and J shed 5 bases, with 18 bases lying between them. CDR3 loop: CASSSPTMGRDEQYF. The CDR3 DNA is TGTGCCAGCAGTTCTCCAACCATGGGCAGGGACGAGCAGTACTTC. Full variable domain (rest looked up from reference TRBV28 and TRBJ2-7): DVKVTQSSRYLVKRTGEKVFLECVQDMDHENMFWYRQDPGLGLRLIYFSYDVKMKEKGDIPEGYSVSREKKERFSLILESASTNQTSMYLCASSSPTMGRDEQYFGPGTRLTVT.

The V gene is TRBV12-5, the J gene TRBJ1-3, with 8 bases fitting TRBD1. Looked up from germline, CDR1 is LGHNT and CDR2 is FRNRAP. V lost 2 bases to trimming and J lost 2 bases; unmatched junction nucleotides: 5. The CDR3 loop spans 16 amino acids. CDR3 DNA: TGTGCTAGTGGTTTGTCACTGGACAGGGCTGGAAACACCATATATTTT. It specifies CASGLSLDRAGNTIYF.

Points on this clone: The junction departs from germline at one end; a sequencing error may be responsible. V gene TRBV7-9 combines with J gene TRBJ2-4; possible D gene TRBD1, 6 bases. The germline V gene encodes CDR1 SEHNR and CDR2 FQNEAQ (reference sequence). CDR3 length equals 18 residues. The CDR3 sequence: CASSPNGTLPVAKNSQYF. CDR3 sequence (DNA): TGTGCCAGCAGCCCCAACGGGACACTCCCGGTAGCCAAAAACAGTCAGTACTTC. The full variable domain, in which reference TRBV7-9 and TRBJ2-4 provide the parts outside the CDR3, is DTGVSQNPRHKITKRGQNVTFRCDPISEHNRLYWYRQTLGQGPEFLTYFQNEAQLEKSRLLSDRFSAERPKGSFSTLEIQRTEQGDSAMYLCASSPNGTLPVAKNSQYFGAGTRLSVL.

The CDR3 sequence is CASSINGGYEQFF. CDR3 in DNA: TGTGCCAGTAGTATAAATGGAGGCTATGAGCAGTTCTTC. The J gene is TRBJ2-1, the V gene TRBV19; D possibly corresponds to TRBD2 (5 bases). This CDR3 contains 13 residues. Germline CDR1 is LNHDA and CDR2 is SQIVND (reference sequence). V dropped 2 bases and J dropped 8 bases, with 10 bases sitting between them.

The V call is TRBV18, the J call TRBJ2-5; TRBD2 matches at 14 bases. V was clipped by 4 bases and J by 1 base; unmatched bases: 8. The germline CDR1 and CDR2 sequences are KGHSH and LQKENI. This CDR3 comprises 18 residues. CDR3 nucleotides: TGTGCCAGCTCACAGGGGACTAGCGGGGGTCATACCCAAGAGACCCAGTACTTC. Its protein is CASSQGTSGGHTQETQYF.